The 20 T cell receptor beta chains presented below share a single source sample, sequenced in a study of cytomegalovirus exposure and HLA in healthy donors (TCRdb year 2017). Libraries were made using the immunoSEQ multiplex PCR assay. A mixture of 60 forward primers for TCR Vbeta segments and 13 reverse primers for TCR Jbeta segments was used in the multiplex PCR. The table was pulled from immuneACCESS by TCRdb, which kept in-frame rearrangements only. Such tables lose some clones; where checked, under half of the loss comes from unresolved V genes, and the rest has no known cause. Present in this sample are approximately 190,000 clones, about 83% of which were seen just once. The ten largest make up approximately 1.7% of the sample. Specimen: PBMCs. These receptors were taken from a man aged 40-49 years in good health and CMV-seropositive.

The gene calls are TRBV18 and TRBJ2-7, with 8 bases that match TRBD1. Looked up from germline, CDR1 is KGHSH and CDR2 is LQKENI. Losses at the gene ends were 2 bases for V and 4 bases for J; bases not matched to a gene: 7. This CDR3 has 15 amino acids. The CDR3 sequence is CASSPKTGEPYEQYF. In DNA form, the CDR3 reads TGTGCCAGCTCACCAAAGACAGGGGAACCTTACGAGCAGTACTTC.

This clone has more than one count but fewer than ten. Germline is not matched at one junction end, which may reflect a read error. This chain uses TRBV7-9 with TRBJ1-2; the D is unclear. The CDR3 has 13 amino acids. The germline V gene encodes CDR1 SEHNR and CDR2 FQNEAQ (reference sequence). The CDR3 here is CSSSLPANYGYTF. The CDR3 DNA reads as TGTTCCAGCAGCTTACCAGCTAACTATGGCTACACCTTC.

The chain employs TRBV27 and TRBJ2-2; TRBD1 is a possible D gene (6 bases). Germline-derived CDR1 and CDR2 are MNHEY and SMNVEV (reference sequence). Trimming pared 7 bases from V and 6 bases from J, leaving 9 bases between. The CDR3 length is 12 residues. The CDR3, as DNA: TGTGCCAGCACACAGGGTTCCGGGGAGCTGTTTTTT. It codes for CASTQGSGELFF.

V is TRBV7-2 and J is TRBJ2-1; D gene ambiguous. CDR3 length: 12 amino acids. The V end was cut by 2 bases, the J end by 5 bases, with 4 bases between. Germline values: CDR1 SGHTA, CDR2 FQGNSA. CDR3 coding DNA: TGTGCCAGCAGCTTATACAACAATGAGCAGTTCTTC. Protein sequence: CASSLYNNEQFF.

This chain links TRBV7-8 with TRBJ1-6; 10 bases agree with TRBD1. CDR1 is SGHVS and CDR2 is FQNEAQ in the germline V gene. There are 18 residues in the CDR3. The ends lost 6 bases at V and 0 bases at J; junction bases unmatched: 8. CDR3 coding DNA: TGTGCCAGCAGTTTACAGACAGGGGGCAGCTCCTATAATTCACCCCTCCACTTT. Encoded protein: CASSLQTGGSSYNSPLHF.

The CDR3: CASRGQGTDTQYF. CDR3 nucleotide sequence: TGTGCCAGCAGGGGACAGGGGACAGATACGCAGTATTTT. This chain joins TRBV25-1 and TRBJ2-3; 10 bases map to TRBD1. Germline CDR1 is MGHDK and CDR2 is SYGVNS. V lost 6 bases to trimming and J lost 3 bases; unmatched junction nucleotides: 0. The CDR3 spans 13 residues.

As regards this clone: Other DNA sequences from this sample encode an identical CDR3 as well. The chain uses TRBV18 and TRBJ2-7, with TRBD1 identical over 8 bases. The CDR3 covers 14 residues. The V gene end was trimmed by 6 bases and the J gene end by 2 bases; junction bases not matched to a gene: 6. Germline-derived CDR1 and CDR2 are KGHSH and LQKENI. CDR3 protein: CASSPGQGAYEQYF. In DNA, the CDR3 is TGTGCCAGCTCGCCCGGACAGGGAGCCTACGAGCAGTACTTC.

CDR3 protein: CASRQDGVDYGYTF. The CDR3 DNA reads as TGTGCCAGTCGACAGGACGGGGTAGACTATGGCTACACCTTC. This chain uses TRBV19 with TRBJ1-2; tentatively, D is TRBD1 (6 bases). Looked up from germline, CDR1 is LNHDA and CDR2 is SQIVND (reference sequence). Trimming left V 8 bases short and J 3 bases short, with 16 bases between. This CDR3 comprises 14 residues.

V usage is TRBV15 and J usage is TRBJ1-2, with 9 bases aligning to TRBD1. The germline V gene has CDR1 LNHNV and CDR2 YYDKDF (reference sequence). The V and J ends lost 1 base and 8 bases, in that order; junction bases with no gene match: 5. The CDR3 runs 14 residues. The CDR3 DNA reads TGTGCCACCAGCAGAGTCGGGACAGGGATAGGCTACACCTTC. Its translation: CATSRVGTGIGYTF.

This chain connects TRBV6-5 to TRBJ1-1, with D maybe TRBD1 (6 bases). The CDR3 covers 13 residues. V was clipped by 5 bases and J by 7 bases, with 14 bases between them. Germline loops: CDR1 MNHEY, CDR2 SVGAGI. DNA for the CDR3: TGTGCCAGCAGTGTTGAGGCAGGGGTTGAAGCTTTCTTT. It yields the protein CASSVEAGVEAFF.

V is TRBV19 and J is TRBJ2-5; 7 nucleotides align to TRBD2. The J call is doubtful: the DNA matches TRBJ2-7 better. The CDR3 length is 15 residues. Germline CDR1 and CDR2: LNHDA and SQIVND (reference sequence). DNA for the CDR3: TGTGCCAGTAGTATCGCTAGCGGAGAAGCCTACGAGCAGTACTTC. Translated: CASSIASGEAYEQYF.

The gene calls are TRBV5-1 and TRBJ1-2, with 8 bases that match TRBD1. Losses at the gene ends were 1 base for V and 12 bases for J; bases not matched to a gene: 20. Germline assignment: CDR1 SGHRS and CDR2 YFSETQ. The length of the CDR3 is 17 residues. The chain's CDR3 is CASSLFGMSGTGFGHTF. The CDR3 DNA is TGCGCCAGCAGCTTGTTCGGGATGTCCGGGACAGGTTTTGGGCACACCTTC.

The gene calls are TRBV14 and TRBJ2-5; 7 bases agree with TRBD1. TRBJ2-7 explains the end of the DNA better; the J call may be wrong. The CDR3 is 13 amino acids. Germline CDR1 is SGHDN and CDR2 is FVKESK. CDR3 amino acids: CASSQGQIYEQYF. DNA for the CDR3: TGTGCCAGCAGCCAGGGACAGATCTACGAGCAGTACTTC.

This rearrangement joins TRBV4-1 to TRBJ2-7; 9 nucleotides align to TRBD2. The CDR3 has 16 residues. The germline gives CDR1 MGHRA, CDR2 YSYEKL. With V trimmed by 1 base and J by 3 bases, 7 bases remained unmatched. The CDR3 DNA reads as TGCGCCAGCAGCCAAGTAGCGGGGGATGGATTCTACGAGCAGTACTTC. This encodes CASSQVAGDGFYEQYF.

The chain employs TRBV18 and TRBJ1-5; D remains ambiguous. Germline V gene lookup returns CDR1 KGHSH and CDR2 LQKENI. Trimming shortened V by 2 bases and J by 5 bases, and 10 bases separated the two germline ends. The CDR3 runs to 14 residues. CDR3 residues: CASSPLQVDQPQHF. The CDR3, as DNA: TGTGCCAGCTCACCATTGCAGGTAGATCAGCCCCAGCATTTT.

The chain employs TRBV7-2 and TRBJ1-6; 10 positions agree with TRBD1. Germline V gene data show CDR1 as SGHTA and CDR2 as FQGNSA. The ends lost 1 base at V and 13 bases at J; junction bases unmatched: 7. This CDR3 region has 15 residues. CDR3 in DNA: TGTGCCAGCAGCTTAGTGGGGACAGGGGTTCTCCCCCTCCACTTT. Its protein is CASSLVGTGVLPLHF.

Here the CDR3 reads CAISVLQILTLGETQYF. The CDR3 DNA reads as TGTGCCATCAGTGTCTTACAGATCCTAACCCTTGGAGAGACCCAGTACTTC. This rearrangement joins TRBV10-3 to TRBJ2-5; D unresolved. Germline V gives CDR1 ENHRY, CDR2 SYGVKD. CDR3 length: 17 amino acids. V lost 4 bases and J lost 4, with 22 bases in between.

V gene TRBV10-3 combines with J gene TRBJ2-7, with 8 bases fitting TRBD2. CDR1 is ENHRY, CDR2 SYGVKD, per germline. Trimming at V came to 9 bases and at J to 2 bases, leaving 12 bases not matched to a gene. The CDR3 consists of 15 residues. CDR3 region: CAIDPTGGAAYEQYF. The CDR3 nucleotides are TGTGCCATAGACCCCACCGGGGGGGCGGCCTACGAGCAGTACTTC.

This chain links TRBV7-2 with TRBJ2-2, with D possibly TRBD2 on 6 matching bases. Germline CDR1 reads SGHTA; CDR2 reads FQGNSA. The CDR3 contains 17 residues. V was shortened by 2 bases and J by 2 bases, with 15 bases between the two germline ends. CDR3 in amino acids: CASSLSGSGKNTGELFF. The DNA for the CDR3 is TGTGCCAGCAGCTTAAGTGGTAGCGGAAAAAACACCGGGGAGCTGTTTTTT.

V is TRBV4-2 and J is TRBJ2-5, with D perhaps TRBD2 (5 bases). This CDR3 has 13 amino acids. Trimming left V 0 bases short and J 4 bases short, with 6 bases between. Germline V gives CDR1 LGHNA, CDR2 YNFKEQ. The CDR3 loop is CASSQDEGETQYF. In nucleotides, the CDR3 is TGTGCCAGCAGCCAAGATGAGGGAGAGACCCAGTACTTC.